The 20 T cell receptor beta chains below were found in one sample sequenced in a study of blood T cells in healthy people across ages. Next came a second PCR, run for about 7 to 12 cycles, which used a sample-barcoded 5' primer along with a J-beta primer mix. TCRdb fed the 5' RACE reads into MiXCR, producing one record per CDR3 protein. The top ten hold more than 2% of the sample, which has about 1.8 million distinct CDR3 sequences, roughly 52% seen once. Sequences were obtained from blood. Every receptor here comes from a woman aged 40 to 50 in good health.

About this clonotype itself: The junction shows a germline mismatch at one end, possibly a read error. CDR3 protein: CASSPLAGEQSSYKEQFF. CDR3 in DNA: TGTGCCAGCAGTCCACTAGCGGGGGAGCAGAGCTCCTACAAGGAGCAGTTCTTC. This sequence joins TRBV4-2 and TRBJ2-1; 11 bases line up with TRBD2. The CDR3 has 18 amino acids. Germline lookup yields CDR1 LGHNA and CDR2 YNFKEQ.

CDR3 region: CASLRQGNSPLHF. The CDR3 coding sequence is TGTGCCAGTCTTCGACAGGGTAATTCACCCCTCCACTTT. The chain uses TRBV28 and TRBJ1-6; 7 bases map to TRBD1. There are 13 residues in the CDR3. Trimming cost V 9 bases and J 6 bases; bases outside gene matches: 5. Germline V gene data show CDR1 as MDHEN and CDR2 as SYDVKM.

This chain links TRBV6-5 with TRBJ2-7; 7 nucleotides agree with TRBD1. The germline V gene has CDR1 MNHEY and CDR2 SVGAGI. The CDR3 sequence is 12 residues long. Trimming at V came to 5 bases and at J to 6 bases, leaving 4 bases not matched to a gene. CDR3 in DNA: TGTGCCAGCAGTAAACAGGGGACCGAGCAGTACTTC. This encodes CASSKQGTEQYF.

CDR3: CASSQAGGASYNEQYF. The CDR3 coding sequence is TGTGCCAGCAGCCAAGCCGGGGGGGCCTCCTACAATGAGCAGTACTTC. The V gene is TRBV14, the J gene TRBJ2-7, with 8 nucleotides matching TRBD2. Germline V gene lookup returns CDR1 SGHDN and CDR2 FVKESK. J gave up 7 bases and V 1 base, and 12 bases lay outside the gene matches. The CDR3 is made up of 16 amino acids.

CDR3: CASRPDRGSYNEQFF. Written as DNA, the CDR3 is TGTGCCAGCAGACCTGACAGGGGGTCCTACAATGAGCAGTTCTTC. The genes are TRBV6-2 or TRBV6-3 and TRBJ2-1; 9 positions match TRBD1. This CDR3 contains 15 residues. The V gene end was trimmed by 6 bases and the J gene end by 1 base; junction bases not matched to a gene: 4. The V gene's germline CDR1 is MNHEY and CDR2 SVGEGT.

This clonotype was picked up one time. The V gene is TRBV4-2, the J gene TRBJ2-1; D remains unclear. The closer fit of TRBJ2-7 to the DNA end suggests the J call may be wrong. The CDR3 is made up of 15 amino acids. Germline-derived CDR1 and CDR2 are LGHNA and YNFKEQ. The CDR3 DNA reads as TGTGCCAGCAGCCAAGCCCAGGAGCCCGACAATGAGCAGTACTTC. This translates into CASSQAQEPDNEQYF.

This chain links TRBV12-3 or TRBV12-4 with TRBJ1-6; D gene uncertain. The ends were cut back, 3 bases at V and 0 bases at J, with 9 bases in the middle. This CDR3 has 16 residues. This CDR3 is CASSLDVSSYNSPLHF. Written as DNA, the CDR3 is TGTGCCAGCAGTTTGGATGTGAGCTCCTATAATTCACCCCTCCACTTT.

The V call is TRBV7-2, the J call TRBJ1-1, with D possibly matching TRBD1 (5 bases). The germline gives CDR1 SGHTA, CDR2 FQGNSA. Trimming removed 2 bases at V and 5 bases at J, with 15 bases between. The CDR3 runs to 15 residues. CDR3 region: CASSLSYGGLTEAFF. The DNA of the CDR3 is TGTGCCAGCAGCTTAAGTTACGGGGGGTTAACTGAAGCTTTCTTT.

J is TRBJ2-7 and V is TRBV5-4, with D possibly being TRBD1 (5 bases). The V and J ends lost 4 bases and 3 bases respectively, with 11 bases between them. The CDR3 has 13 residues. Germline-derived CDR1 and CDR2 are SGHNT and YYREEE (reference sequence). The CDR3 DNA follows: TGTGCCAGCAGCCCGGACAAAGGCTACGAGCAGTACTTC. Translated, it gives CASSPDKGYEQYF. The whole variable domain, filled in from reference TRBV5-4 and TRBJ2-7, reads ETGVTQSPTHLIKTRGQQVTLRCSSQSGHNTVSWYQQALGQGPQFIFQYYREEENGRGNFPPRFSGLQFPNYSSELNVNALELDDSALYLCASSPDKGYEQYFGPGTRLTVT.

This clonotype was detected once. This chain links TRBV9 with TRBJ1-4; D gene unclear. With 3 bases removed from V and 5 bases from J, the gap between germline ends came to 8 bases. This CDR3 contains 13 residues. Germline loops: CDR1 SGDLS, CDR2 YYNGEE. CDR3 bases: TGTGCCAGCAGCGCCGGGAACAATGAAAAACTGTTTTTT. Its protein product is CASSAGNNEKLFF. The complete variable domain, with remaining parts taken from reference TRBV9 and TRBJ1-4, reads DSGVTQTPKHLITATGQRVTLRCSPRSGDLSVYWYQQSLDQGLQFLIQYYNGEERAKGNILERFSAQQFPDLHSELNLSSLELGDSALYFCASSAGNNEKLFFGSGTQLSVL.

The chain couples TRBV3-1 to TRBJ2-1, with 8 nucleotides matching TRBD2. The ends lost 3 bases at V and 5 bases at J; junction bases unmatched: 9. The CDR3 covers 16 residues. Germline CDR1 and CDR2: LGHDT and YNNKEL (reference sequence). The CDR3 nucleotides are TGTGCCAGCAGCCATACTAGGCGGGGGGCCAACAATGAGCAGTTCTTC. Amino acid sequence: CASSHTRRGANNEQFF.

V usage is TRBV20-1 and J usage is TRBJ1-2, with D possibly being TRBD1 (6 bases). Germline V CDR1 and CDR2: DFQATT, SNEGSKA (reference sequence). Trimming took off 6 bases at V and 2 bases at J, with 10 bases between the two ends. The length of the CDR3 is 12 residues. In DNA form, the CDR3 reads TGCAGTGCCGGGGGCTGGAACTATGGCTACACCTTC. Amino acid sequence: CSAGGWNYGYTF.

The V call is TRBV29-1, the J call TRBJ1-3, with TRBD1 matching 9 bases. Germline CDR1 is SQVTM and CDR2 is ANQGSEA. The J segment lost 1 base and the V segment lost 7 bases, leaving 11 bases of the junction unmatched. There are 16 residues in the CDR3. The CDR3 DNA reads TGCAGCGCAGGACAGGGGTTCGCATCATCTGGAAACACCATATATTTT. Amino acid sequence: CSAGQGFASSGNTIYF.

This clonotype was observed a few times. This chain connects TRBV20-1 to TRBJ1-6; perhaps TRBD1 as D (6 bases). Germline CDR1 is DFQATT and CDR2 is SNEGSKA (reference sequence). CDR3 length equals 13 residues. V was pared by 6 bases and J by 3 bases, with 9 bases between. The CDR3 DNA reads as TGCAGTGCCAAGACAGGCTATAATTCACCCCTCCACTTT. Translation: CSAKTGYNSPLHF.

The chain has TRBV27 and TRBJ2-1; maybe TRBD2 (5 bases). The CDR3 is made up of 14 amino acids. Germline V gives CDR1 MNHEY, CDR2 SMNVEV (reference sequence). Trimming left V 0 bases short and J 9 bases short, with 12 bases between. CDR3 nucleotide sequence: TGTGCCAGCAGTTTATCGAGGGTAGCGCGTGAGCAGTTCTTC. Translating it yields CASSLSRVAREQFF.

A few counts support this clonotype. The gene calls are TRBV28 and TRBJ2-4, with a weak D call TRBD2 (6 bases). The CDR3 totals 18 residues. The germline CDR1 and CDR2 sequences are MDHEN and SYDVKM. With 6 bases removed from V and 7 bases from J, the gap between germline ends came to 28 bases. CDR3 DNA sequence: TGTGCCAGCAGGCGAACCAGGTGGTCGGGGAGAAGCGGGAACATTCAGTACTTC. Encoded protein: CASRRTRWSGRSGNIQYF.

The chain couples TRBV6-5 to TRBJ2-5; 7 bases match TRBD2. The CDR3 consists of 14 residues. Per the germline V gene, CDR1 is MNHEY and CDR2 is SVGAGI. J gave up 5 bases and V 3 bases, and 6 bases lay outside the gene matches. CDR3 sequence (DNA): TGTGCCAGCAGTTATAGGGTCGGGAGGGAGACCCAGTACTTC. It codes for CASSYRVGRETQYF.

V and J are TRBV18 and TRBJ2-5, with D hard to call. Germline assignment: CDR1 KGHSH and CDR2 LQKENI. V lost 2 bases to trimming and J lost 0 bases, with 7 bases between them. The CDR3 is 14 residues long. The DNA for the CDR3 is TGTGCCAGCTCACCAATTGCCCACCAAGAGACCCAGTACTTC. Translated: CASSPIAHQETQYF.

The chain has TRBV28 and TRBJ1-2; D unclear. V dropped 5 bases and J dropped 0 bases, with 10 bases sitting between them. There are 14 residues in the CDR3. Germline CDR1 MDHEN, CDR2 SYDVKM. CDR3 coding DNA: TGTGCCAGCAGTGCAGCGCTAGCTAACTATGGCTACACCTTC. Its protein is CASSAALANYGYTF.

This clonotype was observed a handful of times. The chain carries TRBV14 and TRBJ2-5; no firm D call. The CDR3 is 15 amino acids. The V end lost 0 bases, the J end lost 2 bases, and 10 bases lay between the germline ends. Germline V gene data show CDR1 as SGHDN and CDR2 as FVKESK. CDR3 region: CASSQDSGIQETQYF. The DNA of the CDR3 is TGTGCCAGCAGCCAAGACAGTGGGATACAAGAGACCCAGTACTTC.